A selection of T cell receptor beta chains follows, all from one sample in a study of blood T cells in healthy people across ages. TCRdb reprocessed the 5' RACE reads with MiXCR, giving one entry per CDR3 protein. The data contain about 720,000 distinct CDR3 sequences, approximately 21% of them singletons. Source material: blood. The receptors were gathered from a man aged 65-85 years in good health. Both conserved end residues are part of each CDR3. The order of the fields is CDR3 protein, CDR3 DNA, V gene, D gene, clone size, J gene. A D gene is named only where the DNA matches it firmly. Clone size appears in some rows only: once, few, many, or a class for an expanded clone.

CDR3: CASSSDTLWTLQYF
DNA: TGTGCCAGCAGCTCAGACACCCTCTGGACCCTTCAGTACTTC
V: TRBV21-1
D: -
size: many
J: TRBJ2-4

CDR3: CASRRDVSTDTQYF
DNA: TGTGCCAGCAGAAGGGACGTCAGCACAGATACGCAGTATTTT
V: TRBV2
D: -
size: -
J: TRBJ2-3

CDR3: CSAPGLAGLDTQYF
DNA: TGCAGTGCACCGGGACTAGCGGGGTTGGATACGCAGTATTTT
V: TRBV20-1
D: TRBD2
size: -
J: TRBJ2-3

CDR3: CASSPSVPGSNQPQHF
DNA: TGTGCCAGCTCACCCTCTGTCCCAGGGAGCAATCAGCCCCAGCATTTT
V: TRBV18
D: -
size: -
J: TRBJ1-5

CDR3: CSARLEGGFVNSPLHF
DNA: TGCAGTGCTAGATTAGAAGGTGGCTTCGTCAATTCACCCCTCCACTTT
V: TRBV20-1
D: -
size: few
J: TRBJ1-6

CDR3: CSANGLAGEEETQYF
DNA: TGCAGTGCTAACGGACTAGCGGGAGAGGAAGAGACCCAGTACTTC
V: TRBV20-1
D: TRBD2
size: few
J: TRBJ2-5

CDR3: CAISEAGGFADTQYF
DNA: TGTGCCATCAGTGAAGCGGGGGGATTCGCAGATACGCAGTATTTT
V: TRBV10-3
D: TRBD2
size: few
J: TRBJ2-3

CDR3: CASSLVTGLTDTQYF
DNA: TGTGCCAGCAGCTTAGTGACAGGGCTCACAGATACGCAGTATTTT
V: TRBV7-2
D: TRBD1
size: few
J: TRBJ2-3

CDR3: CASSQIFGETQYF
DNA: TGTGCCAGCAGCCAAATATTTGGGGAGACCCAGTACTTC
V: TRBV3-1
D: -
size: few
J: TRBJ2-5

CDR3: CAISEGLSPPDTQYF
DNA: TGTGCCATCAGTGAGGGACTCTCGCCCCCAGATACGCAGTATTTT
V: TRBV10-3
D: -
size: few
J: TRBJ2-3

CDR3: CASSFSGQLTDTQYF
DNA: TGTGCCAGCAGTTTCTCGGGACAGCTCACAGATACGCAGTATTTT
V: TRBV12-3/TRBV12-4
D: TRBD1
size: -
J: TRBJ2-3

CDR3: CASGLMGGNEQFF
DNA: TGTGCTAGTGGTCTGATGGGGGGGAATGAGCAGTTCTTC
V: TRBV12-5
D: TRBD2
size: -
J: TRBJ2-1

CDR3: CASSAPGRTDTQYF
DNA: TGTGCTAGCAGTGCGCCGGGACGCACAGATACGCAGTATTTT
V: TRBV25-1
D: -
size: few
J: TRBJ2-3

CDR3: CASRPSTGSEAFF
DNA: TGTGCCAGCAGGCCATCGACTGGTAGTGAAGCTTTCTTT
V: TRBV12-3/TRBV12-4
D: -
size: -
J: TRBJ1-1

CDR3: CASSLFPGTIVDTQYF
DNA: TGCGCCAGCAGCCTGTTTCCCGGGACAATCGTAGATACGCAGTATTTT
V: TRBV4-3
D: -
size: -
J: TRBJ2-3

CDR3: CASNQADTDTQYF
DNA: TGTGCCAGCAATCAAGCGGACACAGATACGCAGTATTTT
V: TRBV12-3/TRBV12-4
D: -
size: -
J: TRBJ2-3

CDR3: CASSFGGQSLVNEQFF
DNA: TGTGCCAGCAGTTTTGGTGGGCAGTCCCTGGTCAATGAGCAGTTCTTC
V: TRBV12-3/TRBV12-4
D: -
size: -
J: TRBJ2-1

CDR3: CASSLDRGRGQPQHF
DNA: TGTGCCAGCAGCTTGGACAGGGGACGGGGACAGCCCCAGCATTTT
V: TRBV5-4
D: TRBD1
size: few
J: TRBJ1-5

CDR3: CSASAGQGFLSGYTF
DNA: TGCAGTGCTAGTGCGGGACAGGGGTTTTTGAGTGGCTACACCTTC
V: TRBV20-1
D: TRBD1
size: few
J: TRBJ1-2

CDR3: CSARDSDRDRGYEQYF
DNA: TGCAGTGCTAGAGATTCCGACCGGGACAGGGGCTACGAGCAGTACTTC
V: TRBV20-1
D: TRBD1
size: -
J: TRBJ2-7

CDR3: CATSDLPFAGTTVDTEAFF
DNA: TGTGCCACCAGTGATTTGCCATTCGCAGGGACTACCGTGGACACTGAAGCTTTCTTT
V: TRBV24-1
D: -
size: many
J: TRBJ1-1

CDR3: CASSLDFPGLGEQYF
DNA: TGTGCCAGCAGCTTAGATTTTCCAGGCCTCGGCGAGCAGTACTTC
V: TRBV7-9
D: -
size: -
J: TRBJ2-7

CDR3: CASSYSPRRAGTEAFF
DNA: TGTGCCAGCAGTTACTCCCCGCGCAGGGCTGGCACTGAAGCTTTCTTT
V: TRBV6-2/TRBV6-3
D: -
size: -
J: TRBJ1-1

CDR3: CASRSQGITEAFF
DNA: TGTGCCAGCAGATCTCAGGGTATCACTGAAGCTTTCTTT
V: TRBV2
D: -
size: -
J: TRBJ1-1

CDR3: CASSYDNGGTEAFF
DNA: TGTGCCAGCAGTTACGACAATGGGGGCACTGAAGCTTTCTTT
V: TRBV6-6
D: -
size: -
J: TRBJ1-1

CDR3: CASSTGLSSSQYF
DNA: TGTGCCAGCAGTACGGGACTTTCGAGCTCACAGTATTTT
V: TRBV12-3/TRBV12-4
D: -
size: -
J: TRBJ2-3

CDR3: CAISESGTGANEQFF
DNA: TGTGCCATCAGTGAGTCCGGGACAGGGGCCAATGAGCAGTTCTTC
V: TRBV10-3
D: TRBD1
size: few
J: TRBJ2-1

CDR3: CASRIDGTGSSYEQYF
DNA: TGTGCCAGCAGGATAGACGGAACCGGTAGTTCCTATGAGCAGTACTTC
V: TRBV2
D: -
size: few
J: TRBJ2-7

CDR3: CASSSPGGAYYGYTF
DNA: TGTGCCAGCAGTTCCCCAGGGGGCGCTTACTATGGCTACACCTTC
V: TRBV12-3/TRBV12-4
D: TRBD1
size: few
J: TRBJ1-2

CDR3: CASSLGLAETQYF
DNA: TGTGCCAGCAGCTTAGGACTAGCAGAGACCCAGTACTTC
V: TRBV7-6
D: TRBD2
size: many
J: TRBJ2-5

CDR3: CAISKTLIGTDTQYF
DNA: TGTGCCATCAGCAAGACTCTGATTGGGACAGATACGCAGTATTTT
V: TRBV10-3
D: -
size: few
J: TRBJ2-3

CDR3: CATPRANNEQFF
DNA: TGTGCCACGCCTCGCGCCAACAATGAGCAGTTCTTC
V: TRBV7-9
D: -
size: -
J: TRBJ2-1

CDR3: CASRPGGDRGNTEAFF
DNA: TGCGCCAGCAGGCCTGGAGGGGACAGGGGAAACACTGAAGCTTTCTTT
V: TRBV5-1
D: TRBD1
size: few
J: TRBJ1-1

CDR3: CASSQVSGVSGELFF
DNA: TGTGCCAGCAGCCAAGTAAGCGGGGTCTCCGGGGAGCTGTTTTTT
V: TRBV3-1
D: TRBD2
size: many
J: TRBJ2-2

CDR3: CASTLLSGSSTDTQYF
DNA: TGTGCCAGCACCCTCCTTAGCGGGTCTAGCACAGATACGCAGTATTTT
V: TRBV11-2
D: TRBD2
size: -
J: TRBJ2-3

CDR3: CASSEDKRGGPLYGYTF
DNA: TGTGCCAGCAGCGAAGATAAAAGAGGGGGACCCCTCTATGGCTACACCTTC
V: TRBV7-9
D: -
size: few
J: TRBJ1-2

CDR3: CASSVTLLAGASQYF
DNA: TGTGCCAGCAGCGTTACCCTCTTAGCGGGGGCTTCGCAGTATTTT
V: TRBV9
D: TRBD2
size: few
J: TRBJ2-3

CDR3: CASSLKTSTNEKLFF
DNA: TGTGCCAGCAGTTTAAAGACGTCAACTAATGAAAAACTGTTTTTT
V: TRBV12-3/TRBV12-4
D: -
size: few
J: TRBJ1-4

CDR3: CSVTGDGTDTQYF
DNA: TGCAGCGTCACAGGGGACGGCACAGATACGCAGTATTTT
V: TRBV29-1
D: TRBD1
size: few
J: TRBJ2-3

CDR3: CASSQDEQGAGYGYTF
DNA: TGTGCCAGCAGCCAAGATGAACAGGGGGCTGGCTATGGCTACACCTTC
V: TRBV4-2
D: TRBD1
size: -
J: TRBJ1-2

CDR3: CASSPDSIKSNYGYTF
DNA: TGTGCCAGCAGCCCGGACAGTATTAAAAGTAACTATGGCTACACCTTC
V: TRBV14
D: -
size: -
J: TRBJ1-2

CDR3: CSARDMGQIDEKLFF
DNA: TGCAGTGCTAGAGATATGGGGCAGATAGATGAAAAACTGTTTTTT
V: TRBV20-1
D: -
size: few
J: TRBJ1-4

CDR3: CASSLDRARNEQFF
DNA: TGTGCCAGCAGCCTAGACAGGGCCCGCAATGAGCAGTTCTTC
V: TRBV12-3/TRBV12-4
D: TRBD1
size: few
J: TRBJ2-1

CDR3: CASSFFWDSMDPRYEQYF
DNA: TGTGCCAGCAGCTTTTTCTGGGACTCTATGGACCCCCGCTACGAGCAGTACTTC
V: TRBV11-2
D: -
size: few
J: TRBJ2-7

CDR3: CASCRPNEKLFF
DNA: TGTGCCAGCTGCAGGCCAAATGAAAAACTGTTTTTT
V: TRBV7-9
D: -
size: -
J: TRBJ1-4

CDR3: CAIKPDHSGNTIYF
DNA: TGTGCCATCAAGCCGGACCACTCTGGAAACACCATATATTTT
V: TRBV10-3
D: -
size: few
J: TRBJ1-3

CDR3: CASSGELAGVEQYF
DNA: TGTGCCAGCAGCGGGGAACTAGCGGGGGTTGAGCAGTACTTC
V: TRBV7-9
D: TRBD2
size: few
J: TRBJ2-7

CDR3: CASTRQGTGELFF
DNA: TGTGCCAGCACCCGACAGGGTACCGGGGAGCTGTTTTTT
V: TRBV7-2
D: TRBD1
size: many
J: TRBJ2-2

CDR3: CASSLVGGRTKETQYF
DNA: TGTGCCAGCAGCTTAGTAGGGGGTCGGACCAAGGAGACCCAGTACTTC
V: TRBV11-2
D: -
size: -
J: TRBJ2-5